These T cell receptor beta chains were read from a single sample in a study of blood T cell repertoires in COVID-19. The method was immunoSEQ multiplex PCR; TCRdb's version includes in-frame clones alone and lacks a portion of them. The sample includes some 170,000 clones, around 83% of them seen just once. Sequencing was carried out using PBMCs or T cells enriched from blood (not recorded which). These TCRs come from a man aged 50-59 years who had recovered from COVID-19. The CDR3 runs from the conserved cysteine through the conserved F or W. Each record gives: V gene, clone size, J gene, D gene, CDR3 protein, CDR3 DNA. A D gene is named only where the DNA matches it firmly. Not all rows give a size; the values are once, few, many and, for expanded clones, a class.

TRBV7-2,.,TRBJ2-1,TRBD2,CASSSDRGGSSYNEQFF,TGTGCCAGCAGCTCAGATCGCGGGGGGAGCTCCTACAATGAGCAGTTCTTC
TRBV5-1,.,TRBJ1-2,TRBD1,CASSRTGADYGYTF,TGCGCCAGCAGCCGGACAGGCGCAGACTATGGCTACACCTTC
TRBV5-4,.,TRBJ2-1,TRBD2,CASSSAGGNYNEQFF,TGTGCCAGCAGCTCAGCGGGGGGGAACTACAATGAGCAGTTCTTC
TRBV5-1,.,TRBJ1-2,TRBD1,CASSLRQGAAYGYTF,TGCGCCAGCAGCTTAAGACAGGGGGCGGCCTATGGCTACACCTTC
TRBV25-1,.,TRBJ1-5,.,CASSELLHF,TGTGCCAGCAGTGAACTCTTGCATTTT
TRBV5-1,.,TRBJ1-5,.,CASSLGENQPQHF,TGCGCCAGCAGCTTGGGGGAGAATCAGCCCCAGCATTTT
TRBV6-2/TRBV6-3,.,TRBJ2-3,.,CASSYFSRDTQYF,TGTGCCAGCAGTTACTTTTCTCGGGATACGCAGTATTTT
TRBV15,.,TRBJ1-2,.,CATSRDVVQAPNYGYTF,TGTGCCACCAGCAGAGATGTCGTCCAAGCGCCTAACTATGGCTACACCTTC
TRBV30,.,TRBJ1-1,TRBD1,CAWDRVGTEAFF,TGTGCCTGGGACAGGGTTGGAACTGAAGCTTTCTTT
TRBV10-2,once,TRBJ2-7,.,CASRRTGSLHEQYF,TGCGCCAGCAGAAGGACGGGGAGTCTTCACGAGCAGTACTTC
TRBV19,.,TRBJ1-5,TRBD1,CASKRQGARGDQPQHF,TGTGCCAGCAAGCGACAGGGGGCCAGAGGGGATCAGCCCCAGCATTTT
TRBV28,.,TRBJ2-1,.,CASSLLSQGGHEQFF,TGTGCCAGCAGTTTATTGTCACAGGGTGGTCATGAGCAGTTCTTC
TRBV7-3,few,TRBJ2-1,TRBD2,CASSLIGPGLGAYNEQFF,TGTGCCAGCAGCTTAATCGGGCCGGGACTAGGAGCCTACAATGAGCAGTTCTTC
TRBV30,.,TRBJ2-5,.,CAWSQRLQETQYF,TGTGCCTGGTCCCAGCGTCTCCAAGAGACCCAGTACTTC
TRBV18,.,TRBJ1-5,TRBD1,CASSSGTGNQPQHF,TGTGCCAGCTCATCCGGGACAGGTAATCAGCCCCAGCATTTT
TRBV9,.,TRBJ2-5,TRBD1,CASGQGAPETQYF,TGTGCCAGCGGACAGGGGGCGCCAGAGACCCAGTACTTC
TRBV5-4,.,TRBJ1-1,.,CASSSARALNTEAFF,TGTGCCAGCAGCTCGGCCAGGGCCCTAAACACTGAAGCTTTCTTT
TRBV18,.,TRBJ2-7,TRBD1,CASSPRTGGALSEQYF,TGTGCCAGCTCACCACGGACAGGGGGGGCTCTCTCCGAGCAGTACTTC
TRBV5-5,.,TRBJ1-1,TRBD1,CASTQQGAGFAEAFF,TGTGCCAGCACCCAACAGGGGGCAGGGTTCGCTGAAGCTTTCTTT
TRBV6-5,.,TRBJ1-2,.,CASSYSADIYGYTF,TGTGCCAGCAGTTACTCGGCCGATATCTATGGCTACACCTTC
TRBV5-6,.,TRBJ2-3,.,CASSLSPGGYTDTQYF,TGTGCCAGCAGCTTGTCGCCGGGGGGCTACACAGATACGCAGTATTTT
TRBV18,.,TRBJ1-5,TRBD1,CASSKQGNSNQPQHF,TGTGCCAGCTCTAAACAGGGGAATAGCAATCAGCCCCAGCATTTT
TRBV5-1,.,TRBJ2-3,TRBD1,CASTRDRSTDTQYF,TGCGCCAGCACCCGGGACAGGAGCACAGATACGCAGTATTTT
TRBV5-4,once,TRBJ2-3,.,CASSKGTEDTQYF,TGTGCCAGCAGCAAGGGGACTGAGGATACGCAGTATTTT
TRBV27,.,TRBJ2-3,TRBD2,CASRDRLAVFTDTQYF,TGTGCCAGCAGGGACCGACTAGCGGTCTTCACAGATACGCAGTATTTT
TRBV5-4,.,TRBJ1-5,TRBD1,CASSLGQGVDQPQHF,TGTGCCAGCAGCCTAGGACAGGGGGTCGATCAGCCCCAGCATTTT
TRBV12-5,.,TRBJ2-1,TRBD2,CASGFNLLAESREQFF,TGTGCTAGTGGTTTCAACCTACTAGCGGAGAGTCGGGAGCAGTTCTTC
TRBV10-3,.,TRBJ2-1,TRBD2,CAIRLAGNNEQFF,TGTGCCATCAGACTAGCGGGGAACAATGAGCAGTTCTTC
TRBV19,.,TRBJ1-4,TRBD1,CASSGTASATNEKLFF,TGTGCCAGTAGTGGGACAGCCAGTGCAACTAATGAAAAACTGTTTTTT
TRBV3-1/TRBV3-2,.,TRBJ2-5,.,CASSQDQTDDQETQYF,TGTGCCAGCAGCCAAGATCAGACAGACGACCAAGAGACCCAGTACTTC
TRBV7-2,.,TRBJ1-6,TRBD1,CASAPTGFNSPLHF,TGTGCCAGCGCGCCGACAGGGTTTAATTCACCCCTCCACTTT
TRBV15,.,TRBJ2-3,.,CATSRSPGVVTDTQYF,TGTGCCACCAGCAGGAGCCCCGGGGTAGTCACAGATACGCAGTATTTT
TRBV19,.,TRBJ1-5,.,CASTSWAGDNQPQHF,TGTGCCAGTACCTCATGGGCAGGGGACAATCAGCCCCAGCATTTT
TRBV15,.,TRBJ2-4,.,CATSMAGLNIQYF,TGTGCCACCAGCATGGCAGGGTTGAACATTCAGTACTTC
TRBV5-1,.,TRBJ1-2,.,CASSPRQSYGYTF,TGCGCCAGCAGCCCCCGACAGAGCTATGGCTACACCTTC
TRBV5-4,.,TRBJ2-6,.,CASSLFRGAGANVLTF,TGTGCCAGCAGCTTATTTCGGGGTGCTGGGGCCAACGTCCTGACTTTC
TRBV11-2,.,TRBJ1-1,.,CASSPGRRNTEAFF,TGTGCCAGCAGCCCGGGGAGGCGAAACACTGAAGCTTTCTTT
TRBV9,.,TRBJ1-3,TRBD1,CASSVDLQGAFGNTIYF,TGTGCCAGCAGCGTAGATCTACAGGGGGCTTTTGGAAACACCATATATTTT
TRBV5-6,once,TRBJ2-1,.,CASSFLDEQFF,TGTGCCAGCAGCTTCCTCGATGAGCAGTTCTTC
TRBV7-3,.,TRBJ1-1,TRBD1,CASSLTGRGQTEAFF,TGTGCCAGCAGCTTAACGGGCAGGGGGCAAACTGAAGCTTTCTTT
TRBV2,once,TRBJ2-7,.,CASSEGARGSYEQYF,TGTGCCAGCAGTGAAGGGGCCAGGGGTTCCTACGAGCAGTACTTC
TRBV12-5,once,TRBJ1-5,.,CASGLVLPGKGNQPQHF,TGTGCTAGTGGTTTGGTACTTCCAGGAAAAGGCAATCAGCCCCAGCATTTT
TRBV24-1,.,TRBJ2-3,.,CATSDPRRAGDTQYF,TGTGCCACCAGTGATCCGAGGAGGGCGGGGGATACGCAGTATTTT
TRBV3-1/TRBV3-2,.,TRBJ2-5,.,CASSQSGGETQYF,TGTGCCAGCAGCCAAAGCGGTGGGGAGACCCAGTACTTC
TRBV5-4,.,TRBJ1-1,TRBD1,CASSWPGTGRAFF,TGTGCCAGCAGCTGGCCCGGGACAGGGAGAGCTTTCTTT
TRBV30,.,TRBJ2-7,.,CAWSVRGEDEQYF,TGTGCCTGGAGTGTACGGGGAGAAGACGAGCAGTACTTC
TRBV7-3,.,TRBJ2-2,.,CASTRGTGELFF,TGTGCCAGCACAAGGGGAACCGGGGAGCTGTTTTTT
TRBV2,.,TRBJ1-3,TRBD1,CASTLQGAIGNTIYF,TGTGCCAGCACCTTACAGGGGGCTATCGGAAACACCATATATTTT
TRBV4-2,.,TRBJ2-7,.,CASSQTYDRTYEQYF,TGTGCCAGCAGCCAGACGTATGACAGGACCTACGAGCAGTACTTC
TRBV7-8,.,TRBJ1-3,.,CASSLASYSSTGNTIYF,TGTGCCAGCAGCTTAGCGTCTTACAGTTCCACTGGAAACACCATATATTTT
TRBV19,.,TRBJ1-5,.,CASSMTPGNQPQHF,TGTGCCAGTAGTATGACACCTGGCAATCAGCCCCAGCATTTT
TRBV6-5,.,TRBJ1-2,TRBD1,CASSTTGADTSGYTF,TGTGCCAGCAGCACGACAGGGGCCGATACTAGCGGCTACACCTTC
TRBV11-2,.,TRBJ1-6,TRBD1,CASSLVPSTGGFDSPLHF,TGTGCCAGCAGCTTAGTTCCCTCGACAGGGGGTTTCGATTCACCCCTCCACTTT
TRBV28,.,TRBJ2-5,TRBD2,CASSMTSGKLQETQYF,TGTGCCAGCAGTATGACTAGCGGGAAACTTCAAGAGACCCAGTACTTC